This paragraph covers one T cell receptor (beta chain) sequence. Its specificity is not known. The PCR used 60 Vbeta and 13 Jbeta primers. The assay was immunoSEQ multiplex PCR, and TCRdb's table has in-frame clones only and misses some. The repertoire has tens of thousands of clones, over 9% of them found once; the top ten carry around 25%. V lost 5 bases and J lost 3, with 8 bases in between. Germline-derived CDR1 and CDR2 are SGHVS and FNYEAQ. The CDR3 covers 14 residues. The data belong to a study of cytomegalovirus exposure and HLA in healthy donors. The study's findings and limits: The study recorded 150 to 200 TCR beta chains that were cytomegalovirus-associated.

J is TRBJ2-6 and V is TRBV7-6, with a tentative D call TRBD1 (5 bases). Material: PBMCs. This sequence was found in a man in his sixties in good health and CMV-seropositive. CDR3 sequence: CASSQTVGANVLTF. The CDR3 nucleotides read TGTGCCAGCAGCCAGACAGTTGGGGCCAACGTCCTGACTTTC.